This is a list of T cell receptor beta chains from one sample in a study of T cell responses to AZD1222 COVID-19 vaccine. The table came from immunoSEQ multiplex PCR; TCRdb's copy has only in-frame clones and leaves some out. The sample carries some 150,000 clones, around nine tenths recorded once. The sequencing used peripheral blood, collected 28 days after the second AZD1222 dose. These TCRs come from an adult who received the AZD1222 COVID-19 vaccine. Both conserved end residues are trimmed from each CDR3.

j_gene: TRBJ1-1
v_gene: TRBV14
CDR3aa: ASSQGGSEAF

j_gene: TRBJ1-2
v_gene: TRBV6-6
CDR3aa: ASRAGVNYGYT

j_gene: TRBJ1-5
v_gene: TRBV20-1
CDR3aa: SASRGRSNQPQH

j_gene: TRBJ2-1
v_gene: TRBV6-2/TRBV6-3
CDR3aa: ASSTRAGGTNEQF

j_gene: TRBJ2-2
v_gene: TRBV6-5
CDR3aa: AISPWAVNTGELF

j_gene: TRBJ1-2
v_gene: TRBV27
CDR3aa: ASSFGQGSFYGYT

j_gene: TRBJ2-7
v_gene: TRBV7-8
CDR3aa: ASSLRLAGAQNRGEQY

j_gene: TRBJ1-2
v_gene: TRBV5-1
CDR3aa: ASSSGTEGYGYT

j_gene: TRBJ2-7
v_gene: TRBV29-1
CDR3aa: SAFSGGPPYEQY

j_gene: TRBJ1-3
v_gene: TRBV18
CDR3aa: ASSRGNTIY

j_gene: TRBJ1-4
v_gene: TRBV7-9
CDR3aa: ASSLQGGNEKLF

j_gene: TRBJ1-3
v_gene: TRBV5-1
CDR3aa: ASSPESGNTIY

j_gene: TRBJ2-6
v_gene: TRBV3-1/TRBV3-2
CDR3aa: ASSQAGPGANVLT

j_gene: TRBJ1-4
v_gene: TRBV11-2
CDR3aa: ASSRGQGSEKLF

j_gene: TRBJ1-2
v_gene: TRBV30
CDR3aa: AWSVQGPNYGYT

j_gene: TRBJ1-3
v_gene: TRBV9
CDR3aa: ASSVGATSLSGNTIY